One sample yielded the 7 T cell receptor beta chains listed below, sequenced in a study of somatic mutations in cytotoxic T cells in rheumatoid arthritis. Profiled with immunoSEQ multiplex PCR; TCRdb holds only in-frame clones, not every one. The sample has about 12,000 clones, around four fifths seen once; the top ten hold 13% to 15%. Sequenced: CD8+ T cells sorted from blood. The receptors come from a woman aged 55-70 years in good health.

The chain recombines TRBV25-1 with TRBJ1-1; D is unclear. Germline CDR1 and CDR2: MGHDK and SYGVNS. There are 11 residues in the CDR3. Trimming left V 4 bases short and J 5 bases short, with 5 bases between. DNA of the CDR3: TGTGCCAGCAGTGTGGAGACTGAAGCTTTCTTT. It encodes CASSVETEAFF.

The V call is TRBV15, the J call TRBJ1-2; weak D call: TRBD1 (5 bases). This CDR3 is built from 13 residues. The V end was cut by 5 bases, the J end by 4 bases, with 11 bases between. Per the germline V gene, CDR1 is LNHNV and CDR2 is YYDKDF (reference sequence). Here the CDR3 reads CATSGQGIYGYTF. For the CDR3, the DNA is TGTGCCACCAGCGGGCAGGGAATCTATGGCTACACCTTC.

The chain employs TRBV28 and TRBJ2-2; weak D call: TRBD2 (6 bases). CDR1 and CDR2 (germline): MDHEN, SYDVKM. Between the trimmed V and J ends, which lost 2 bases and 2 bases, there was a span of 12 bases. This CDR3 has 16 residues. The CDR3 DNA reads TGTGCCAGCAGTTTAGCGGGGTACTCAAACACCGGGGAGCTGTTTTTT. Protein sequence: CASSLAGYSNTGELFF.

The CDR3 nucleotides are TGTGCCAGCAGCCCCGGTCGCGAGCAGTACTTC. Residues: CASSPGREQYF. The chain carries TRBV6-5 and TRBJ2-7; D is undetermined. Trimming cost V 6 bases and J 6 bases, with 9 bases left between them. CDR1 and CDR2 (germline): MNHEY, SVGAGI. There are 11 residues in the CDR3.

This sequence joins TRBV27 and TRBJ2-3; 13 nucleotides align to TRBD2. Trimming took 5 bases from V and 4 from J; bases not matched to a gene: 6. The CDR3 is 16 amino acids. Germline lookup yields CDR1 MNHEY and CDR2 SMNVEV (reference sequence). The CDR3 region has the DNA TGTGCCAGCAGTACGACTAGCGGGGGGTCCGCAGATACGCAGTATTTT. This encodes CASSTTSGGSADTQYF.

The chain links TRBV7-9 to TRBJ2-3; 8 bases fit TRBD2. This CDR3 comprises 13 residues. Germline assignment: CDR1 SEHNR and CDR2 FQNEAQ (reference sequence). The junction had 3 bases not matched to a gene; V was cut back by 6 bases and J by 4 bases. As DNA, the CDR3 is TGTGCCAGCAGGGCGGGGGGCCCAGATACGCAGTATTTT. Translating gives CASRAGGPDTQYF.

The chain recombines TRBV6-5 with TRBJ1-1; D is unresolved. This CDR3 spans 15 amino acids. The V and J ends lost 4 bases and 3 bases respectively, with 15 bases between them. Germline V gives CDR1 MNHEY, CDR2 SVGAGI. The CDR3 region is CASSLQPKADTEAFF. CDR3 nucleotide sequence: TGTGCCAGCAGTTTACAGCCAAAAGCGGACACTGAAGCTTTCTTT.